These T cell receptor beta chains were read from a single sample in a study of cytomegalovirus exposure and HLA in healthy donors. TCRdb keeps only in-frame clones here, not all; method: immunoSEQ multiplex PCR. The data show about 37,000 clones, over 60% seen once. The source material was PBMCs. These receptors were collected from a man aged 40-50 years in good health and CMV-seronegative. The CDR3 runs from the conserved cysteine through the conserved F or W. A D gene is named only where the DNA matches it firmly. Size is omitted from some rows. Given values are once, few, many or a class for expanded clones.

>TRBJ2-5|.|TRBD2|TRBV7-9|16
CASSLGAGAIQETQYF
TGTGCCAGCAGCTTAGGAGCGGGGGCCATCCAAGAGACCCAGTACTTC
>TRBJ2-7|.|.|TRBV27|14
CASAVTPRAYEQYF
TGTGCCAGCGCAGTGACTCCCAGGGCCTACGAGCAGTACTTC
>TRBJ1-1|.|.|TRBV30|14
CAWSSYRDGTEAFF
TGTGCCTGGAGTTCCTACAGGGATGGCACTGAAGCTTTCTTT
>TRBJ1-2|.|TRBD1|TRBV10-1|14
CASRRDRGNYGYTF
TGCGCCAGCAGACGGGACAGGGGTAACTATGGCTACACCTTC
>TRBJ1-2|.|.|TRBV28|13
CASSSDFLASYTF
TGTGCCAGCAGCTCGGACTTTTTAGCGAGCTACACCTTC
>TRBJ1-1|.|.|TRBV6-1|16
CASSEAKTARYTEAFF
TGTGCCAGCAGTGAAGCGAAGACAGCGAGGTACACTGAAGCTTTCTTT
>TRBJ2-3|once|.|TRBV7-3|13
CASSSTFTDTQYF
TGTGCCAGCAGCTCCACTTTCACAGATACGCAGTATTTT
>TRBJ2-5|few|TRBD2|TRBV6-5|16
CASSFSSGGGKWTQYF
TGTGCCAGCAGTTTCTCCTCGGGGGGGGGCAAATGGACCCAGTACTTC
>TRBJ1-1|.|.|TRBV15|14
CATSRDRMNTEAFF
TGTGCCACCAGCAGAGATAGAATGAACACTGAAGCTTTCTTT
>TRBJ2-5|.|TRBD1|TRBV25-1|15
CASSEYRDRQETQYF
TGTGCCAGCAGTGAATATCGGGACAGACAAGAGACCCAGTACTTC
>TRBJ2-1|.|.|TRBV7-2|16
CASSLLASGAYNEQFF
TGTGCCAGCAGCCTTCTAGCGTCGGGGGCCTACAATGAGCAGTTCTTC
>TRBJ1-1|.|TRBD1|TRBV6-5|16
CASSYKPGQVGTEAFF
TGTGCCAGCAGTTACAAACCGGGACAGGTTGGAACTGAAGCTTTCTTT
>TRBJ1-1|.|TRBD1|TRBV10-3|14
CAISDPTGGTEAFF
TGTGCCATCAGTGATCCGACAGGGGGAACTGAAGCTTTCTTT
>TRBJ1-2|.|.|TRBV4-3|16
CASSQGVGGYGYGYTF
TGCGCCAGCAGCCAGGGGGTCGGGGGGTATGGGTATGGCTACACCTTC
>TRBJ1-1|.|.|TRBV5-6|15
CASSRRGGTNTEAFF
TGTGCCAGCAGCCGCCGGGGGGGAACGAACACTGAAGCTTTCTTT
>TRBJ2-6|.|.|TRBV30|14
CAWSEFTGANVLTF
TGTGCCTGGAGTGAATTTACTGGGGCCAACGTCCTGACTTTC
>TRBJ1-4|.|.|TRBV2|15
CASSVGAGVGEKLFF
TGTGCCAGCAGTGTGGGGGCAGGGGTAGGAGAAAAACTGTTTTTT
>TRBJ2-3|.|TRBD2|TRBV5-4|18
CASSVPGLAGGLTDTQYF
TGTGCCAGCAGCGTACCGGGACTAGCGGGGGGGCTTACAGATACGCAGTATTTT
>TRBJ1-3|.|.|TRBV5-4|13
CASSWDLGNTIYF
TGTGCCAGCAGCTGGGACTTGGGAAACACCATATATTTT
>TRBJ2-7|.|.|TRBV29-1|12
CSVVAGNYEQYF
TGCAGCGTTGTGGCAGGAAACTACGAGCAGTACTTC
>TRBJ2-7|once|TRBD1|TRBV2|12
CASSPDRGEQYF
TGTGCCAGCAGTCCGGACAGGGGCGAGCAGTACTTC
>TRBJ1-4|.|.|TRBV7-9|12
CASMLQGEKLFF
TGTGCCAGCATGCTACAGGGTGAAAAACTGTTTTTT
>TRBJ1-2|.|.|TRBV18|13
CASSPDSDYGYTF
TGTGCCAGCTCACCAGACAGCGACTATGGCTACACCTTC
>TRBJ2-3|.|.|TRBV19|15
CASRTHQRGTDTQYF
TGTGCCAGTAGGACTCACCAGCGGGGCACAGATACGCAGTATTTT
>TRBJ2-7|.|.|TRBV7-2|14
CASSLGQGNHEQYF
TGTGCCAGCAGCTTAGGGCAGGGGAACCACGAGCAGTACTTC
>TRBJ2-2|few|TRBD2|TRBV4-1|17
CASSRFTSGGAGGELFF
TGCGCCAGCAGCCGATTTACCAGCGGGGGGGCCGGCGGGGAGCTGTTTTTT
>TRBJ2-7|.|TRBD1|TRBV2|14
CASQQQGASYEQYF
TGTGCCAGCCAACAACAGGGGGCCTCCTACGAGCAGTACTTC
>TRBJ1-2|.|.|TRBV28|13
CASSFDSTYGYTF
TGTGCCAGCAGTTTCGACAGTACCTATGGCTACACCTTC
>TRBJ2-7|.|.|TRBV6-5|16
CASSYLGTSSSYEQYF
TGTGCCAGCAGTTACCTAGGGACTTCTAGCTCCTACGAGCAGTACTTC
>TRBJ2-2|.|TRBD1|TRBV4-3|17
CASSQDQGDRGTGELFF
TGCGCCAGCAGCCAAGATCAAGGGGACAGGGGTACCGGGGAGCTGTTTTTT
>TRBJ1-2|.|TRBD1|TRBV7-9|18
CASSSAGQGPLANYGYTF
TGTGCCAGCAGCTCTGCGGGACAGGGGCCCCTAGCTAACTATGGCTACACCTTC
>TRBJ1-3|.|.|TRBV30|13
CAWSTPYGNTIYF
TGTGCCTGGAGTACCCCCTATGGAAACACCATATATTTT
>TRBJ1-6|few|.|TRBV7-2|16
CASSLDVNRVNSPLHF
TGTGCCAGCAGCTTAGATGTAAACAGGGTAAATTCACCCCTCCACTTT
>TRBJ1-1|.|.|TRBV6-5|13
CASSYDSNTEAFF
TGTGCCAGCAGTTACGACAGTAACACTGAAGCTTTCTTT
>TRBJ1-2|.|TRBD1|TRBV28|17
CASSLAGTGGSNYGYTF
TGTGCCAGCAGTTTGGCAGGGACAGGGGGCTCCAACTATGGCTACACCTTC
>TRBJ2-1|.|TRBD2|TRBV5-1|17
CASSTGLAGQGWNEQFF
TGCGCCAGCAGCACCGGACTAGCGGGCCAGGGGTGGAATGAGCAGTTCTTC
>TRBJ2-3|few|TRBD1|TRBV4-1|15
CASSQLWTGTDTQYF
TGCGCCAGCAGCCAACTCTGGACAGGGACAGATACGCAGTATTTT
>TRBJ2-7|.|TRBD1|TRBV5-4|14
CASSLEGQGTRKYF
TGTGCCAGCAGCTTGGAGGGACAGGGTACGAGGAAGTACTTC
>TRBJ2-2|.|.|TRBV28|12
CASSLVYGELFF
TGTGCCAGCAGTTTAGTTTACGGGGAGCTGTTTTTT
>TRBJ1-2|.|TRBD1|TRBV7-8|16
CASSAYRDSPFYGYTF
TGTGCCAGCAGCGCATACCGGGACAGTCCCTTCTATGGCTACACCTTC
>TRBJ2-7|.|.|TRBV6-6|12
CASSSLAYEQYF
TGTGCCAGCAGTTCCTTAGCCTACGAGCAGTACTTC
>TRBJ1-2|.|TRBD1|TRBV4-3|17
CASSHVPPGQGHYGYTF
TGCGCCAGCAGCCATGTACCTCCGGGACAGGGACACTATGGCTACACCTTC
>TRBJ2-1|.|.|TRBV5-1|13
CASSLGLDNEQFF
TGCGCCAGCAGCTTGGGGCTAGACAATGAGCAGTTCTTC
>TRBJ1-5|.|TRBD1|TRBV19|13
CASSQGADQPQHF
TGTGCCAGTAGCCAGGGGGCAGATCAGCCCCAGCATTTT
>TRBJ1-2|.|.|TRBV18|15
CASSPPSGMSYGYTF
TGTGCCAGCTCACCACCATCAGGTATGAGCTATGGCTACACCTTC
>TRBJ2-7|.|TRBD2|TRBV7-2|13
CASSQRTSSEQYF
TGTGCCAGCAGCCAACGGACTAGCTCCGAGCAGTACTTC
>TRBJ2-2|.|TRBD1|TRBV10-3|16
CAISGPGTGGTGELFF
TGTGCCATCAGTGGACCCGGGACAGGGGGTACCGGGGAGCTGTTTTTT
>TRBJ1-1|few|TRBD1|TRBV19|15
CASTLTGGRDTEAFF
TGTGCCAGTACCCTCACAGGGGGTCGAGACACTGAAGCTTTCTTT
>TRBJ1-4|.|.|TRBV7-9|15
CASSPRQETNEKLFF
TGTGCCAGCAGCCCCAGACAGGAAACTAATGAAAAACTGTTTTTT
>TRBJ1-2|.|.|TRBV28|15
CASSSTGRGNYGYTF
TGTGCCAGCAGTTCCACAGGGAGAGGGAACTATGGCTACACCTTC
>TRBJ1-5|.|TRBD1|TRBV7-2|14
CASSFDREVPPQHF
TGTGCCAGCAGCTTCGACAGGGAAGTACCGCCCCAGCATTTT
>TRBJ2-5|.|.|TRBV21-1|14
CASSNGGYQETQYF
TGTGCCAGCAGCAATGGGGGGTACCAAGAGACCCAGTACTTC